This passage covers 4 T cell receptor beta chains from one sample sequenced in a study of T cells in tuberculosis (dated by TCRdb to between 2018 and 2020). The library relied on the immunoSEQ multiplex PCR assay. Not all clones reach the TCRdb copy of this immuneACCESS table, which keeps in-frame sequences only. Checked studies attribute under half of the gap to unresolved V genes and leave the rest unexplained. Across this sample there are tens of thousands of clones, with just under 95% seen only once. The ten largest clones add up to 6.5% to 9.5% of the sample. Material: PBMCs. These receptor sequences come from a donor between 10 and 35 years old with latent tuberculosis or without tuberculosis infection. Some clones in this sample may be carry-over from other donors' samples.

The CDR3 DNA sequence: TGTGCCAGCACCTCGGACAGGGGGAACACTGAAGCTTTCTTT. Its translation: CASTSDRGNTEAFF. V and J are TRBV27 and TRBJ1-1; 9 nucleotides agree with TRBD1. The V gene end was trimmed by 7 bases and the J gene end by 1 base; junction bases not matched to a gene: 4. The CDR3 has 14 residues. Germline V gene data show CDR1 as MNHEY and CDR2 as SMNVEV (reference sequence).

The rearrangement joins TRBV15 to TRBJ1-1; 11 bases are shared with TRBD1. The V segment lost 4 bases and the J segment 4 bases; nucleotides outside the gene matches: 8. Germline V gene lookup returns CDR1 LNHNV and CDR2 YYDKDF (reference sequence). The CDR3 has 16 residues. The CDR3 sequence is CATSKDSGTGGTEAFF. CDR3 sequence (DNA): TGTGCCACCAGCAAGGATTCCGGGACAGGGGGCACTGAAGCTTTCTTT.

Here the CDR3 DNA reads TGTGCCAGCAGCTCCCGGGACTCTGAAGATACGCAGTATTTT. Translating it yields CASSSRDSEDTQYF. V gene TRBV5-4 combines with J gene TRBJ2-3; possibly TRBD2 for D (6 bases). The germline gives CDR1 SGHNT, CDR2 YYREEE (reference sequence). The length of the CDR3 is 14 residues. Deletions cut 3 bases from V and 5 bases from J, with 13 bases between.

This clone came up a few times. The chain is built from TRBV29-1 and TRBJ1-2; the D gene is possibly TRBD1 (6 bases). The germline CDR1 and CDR2 sequences are SQVTM and ANQGSEA. The V end was cut by 4 bases, the J end by 10 bases, with 16 bases between. The CDR3 loop spans 12 amino acids. The CDR3 DNA is TGCAGCGTTGGAGTGGGGGCTGAGGACTACACCTTC. It encodes CSVGVGAEDYTF.